This TCR beta chain was captured by sequencing in a study of cytomegalovirus exposure and HLA in healthy donors. Sequenced by immunoSEQ multiplex PCR; TCRdb stores in-frame clones only, minus some. Of about 160,000 clones in the sample, about nine tenths were seen once. The study, taken as a whole, reports: A later analysis found first-cohort TCR clusters tended to co-occur in the approximately 120 validation repertoires. Cytomegalovirus-associated status was assigned to about 170 TCR beta chains. In vitro assays verified that three CMV-associated chains recognized CMV antigens specifically.

In regard to this clone: Its target is unknown.

Donors came from a validation cohort of about 110 subjects, distinct from the first 666-subject cohort. J lost 7 bases, V lost 1 base, and 6 bases had no gene match. Germline loops: CDR1 MGHRA, CDR2 YSYEKL. This CDR3 has 16 residues. Sequenced: PBMCs. J is TRBJ2-1 and V is TRBV4-1; 11 bases agree with TRBD2. The origin of this receptor is a man between 18 and 35 years old in good health and CMV-seropositive. CDR3 in DNA: TGCGCCAGCAGCCAAGCACTAGCGGGGGACCTTAATGAGCAGTTCTTC. It specifies CASSQALAGDLNEQFF.